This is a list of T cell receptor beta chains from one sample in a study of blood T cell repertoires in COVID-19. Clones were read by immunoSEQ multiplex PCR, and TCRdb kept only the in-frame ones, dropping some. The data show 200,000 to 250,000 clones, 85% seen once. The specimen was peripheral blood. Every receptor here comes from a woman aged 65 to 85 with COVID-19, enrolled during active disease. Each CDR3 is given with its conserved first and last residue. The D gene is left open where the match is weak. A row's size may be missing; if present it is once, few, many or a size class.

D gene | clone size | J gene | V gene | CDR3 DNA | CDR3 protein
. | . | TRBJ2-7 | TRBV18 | TGTGCCAGCTCCTCCGGAGGAGAGCAGTACTTC | CASSSGGEQYF
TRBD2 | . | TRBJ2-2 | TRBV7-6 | TGTGCCAGCAGCTTAGCGTCAGCGGGGGTGACCGGGGAGCTGTTTTTT | CASSLASAGVTGELFF
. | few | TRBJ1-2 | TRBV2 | TGTGCCAGCAGTAAAGAGAGTTACAACTATGGCTACACCTTC | CASSKESYNYGYTF
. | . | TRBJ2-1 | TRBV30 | TGTGCCTGGAGTGACTCTCACGATGAGCAGTTCTTC | CAWSDSHDEQFF
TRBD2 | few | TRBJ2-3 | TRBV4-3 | TGCGCCAGCAGCCAAGCGGGGGGTAATGGAGATACGCAGTATTTT | CASSQAGGNGDTQYF
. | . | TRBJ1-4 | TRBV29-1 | TGCAGCGTAGACTCTCCCGCGGGGGAAAAACTGTTTTTT | CSVDSPAGEKLFF
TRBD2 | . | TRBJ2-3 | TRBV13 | TGTGCCAGCAGTTCTAGCGGGGGGGCGGATACGCAGTATTTT | CASSSSGGADTQYF
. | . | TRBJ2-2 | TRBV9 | TGTGCCAGCAGCGTAGCTCGGACTGGTAACACCGGGGAGCTGTTTTTT | CASSVARTGNTGELFF
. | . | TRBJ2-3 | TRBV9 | TGTGCCAGCAGCCCCCATGGGGAGCCCACAGATACGCAGTATTTT | CASSPHGEPTDTQYF
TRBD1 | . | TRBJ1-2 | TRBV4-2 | TGTGCCAGCAGCCAAGATAGAGGACAGGGGTACTATGGCTACACCTTC | CASSQDRGQGYYGYTF
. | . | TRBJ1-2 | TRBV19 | TGTGCCAGTAAGATCGCGGATTCTAACTATGGCTACACCTTC | CASKIADSNYGYTF
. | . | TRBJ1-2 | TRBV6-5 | TGTGCCAGCACCACAAGGGGTGAGGGCTACACCTTC | CASTTRGEGYTF
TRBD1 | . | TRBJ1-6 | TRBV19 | TGTGCCAGTAGTCCGACAGGGTTTAATTCACCCCTCCACTTT | CASSPTGFNSPLHF
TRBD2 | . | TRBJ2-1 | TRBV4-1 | TGCGCCAGCAGCCAAGAGATATCTAGCGGGGGGCCCTTGGGGAATGAGCAGTTCTTC | CASSQEISSGGPLGNEQFF
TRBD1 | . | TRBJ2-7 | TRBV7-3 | TGTGCCAGCAGCTTAATCCGGGACAGGGGTAGTGAGTACGAGCAGTACTTC | CASSLIRDRGSEYEQYF
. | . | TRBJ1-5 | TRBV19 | TGTGCCAGTAGCCCGGGGGGGCCCCAGCATTTT | CASSPGGPQHF
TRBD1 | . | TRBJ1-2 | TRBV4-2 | TGTGCCAGCAGTAGTAGCGACAGGGAAAGTGACTATGGCTACACCTTC | CASSSSDRESDYGYTF
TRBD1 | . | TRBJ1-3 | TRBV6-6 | TGTGCCAGCAGTCCCGCAGGGGGCCCTACCTCTGGAAACACCATATATTTT | CASSPAGGPTSGNTIYF
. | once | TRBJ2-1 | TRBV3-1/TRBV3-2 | TGTGCCAGCAGCCAACGAGGCCAGTTCTACAATGAGCAGTTCTTC | CASSQRGQFYNEQFF
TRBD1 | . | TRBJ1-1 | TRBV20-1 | TGCAGTGCTAGTTCAACAGGGGGCCAGGGCACTGAAGCTTTCTTT | CSASSTGGQGTEAFF
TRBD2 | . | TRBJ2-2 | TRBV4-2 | TGTGCCAGCAGCCAAGACGCGGGGGGGCGCACCGGGGAGCTGTTTTTT | CASSQDAGGRTGELFF
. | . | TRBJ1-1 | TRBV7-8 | TGTGCCAGCAGCCCACAGGGAAGAAACACTGAAGCTTTCTTT | CASSPQGRNTEAFF
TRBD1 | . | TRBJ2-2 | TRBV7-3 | TGTGCCAGCAGCTTACGGCAGGGGGCCGGGGAGCTGTTTTTT | CASSLRQGAGELFF
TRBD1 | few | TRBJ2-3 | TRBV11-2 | TGTGCCAGCAGCCCGGGACAGGACCCTAGCACAGATACGCAGTATTTT | CASSPGQDPSTDTQYF
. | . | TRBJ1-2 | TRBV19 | TGTGCCAGTAGTACGAACGCGGGGGGCCGGGGCTACACCTTC | CASSTNAGGRGYTF
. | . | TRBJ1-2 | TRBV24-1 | TGTGCCACCAGTGATCCCCCACGGGACTATGGCTACACCTTC | CATSDPPRDYGYTF
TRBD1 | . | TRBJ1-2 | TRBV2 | TGTGCCAGCAGTGGAGGGACAGGGAACGGCTACACCTTC | CASSGGTGNGYTF
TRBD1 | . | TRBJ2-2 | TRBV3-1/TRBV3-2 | TGTGCCAGCAGCCAAGGGACAGGGTCGAACACCGGGGAGCTGTTTTTT | CASSQGTGSNTGELFF
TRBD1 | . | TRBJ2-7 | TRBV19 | TGTGCCAGTAACCCGACAGGGGGTCGCTACGAGCAGTACTTC | CASNPTGGRYEQYF
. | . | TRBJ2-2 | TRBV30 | TGTGCCTGGAGTGTAGGGGCTCCCCAGAACACCGGGGAGCTGTTTTTT | CAWSVGAPQNTGELFF
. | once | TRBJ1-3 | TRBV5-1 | TGCGCCAGCAGCTTGACAGGGCTGTCCGGAAACACCATATATTTT | CASSLTGLSGNTIYF
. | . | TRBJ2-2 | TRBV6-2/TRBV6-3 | TGTGCCAGCAGTTCCAGGGGTACCGGGGAGCTGTTTTTT | CASSSRGTGELFF
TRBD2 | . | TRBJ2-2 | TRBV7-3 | TGTGCCAGCAGCTTAAACGGGGGGACGAACACCGGGGAGCTGTTTTTT | CASSLNGGTNTGELFF
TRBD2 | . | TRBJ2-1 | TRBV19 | TGTGCCAGTAGCGCCCATAACGGGGGACTAGCGGGAGCTGAGCAGTTCTTC | CASSAHNGGLAGAEQFF
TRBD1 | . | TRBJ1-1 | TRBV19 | TGTGCCAGTAGTGCAGGGGGCGTTTTCACTGAAGCTTTCTTT | CASSAGGVFTEAFF
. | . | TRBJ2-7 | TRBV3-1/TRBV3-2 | TGTGCCAGCCGCCGGGGGCAGGGGGGATCCTACGAGCAGTACTTC | CASRRGQGGSYEQYF